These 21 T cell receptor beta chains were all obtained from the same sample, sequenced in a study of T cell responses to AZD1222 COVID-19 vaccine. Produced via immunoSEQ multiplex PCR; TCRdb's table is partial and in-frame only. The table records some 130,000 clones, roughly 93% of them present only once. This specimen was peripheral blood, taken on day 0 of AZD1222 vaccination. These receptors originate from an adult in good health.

The CDR3 is CASSPQTPNSPLHF. The CDR3 DNA follows: TGCGCCAGCAGCCCACAGACCCCAAATTCACCCCTCCACTTT. The rearrangement links TRBV5-1 to TRBJ1-6; D remains unclear. With 4 bases removed from V and 7 bases from J, the gap between germline ends came to 12 bases. In germline, CDR1 is SGHRS, CDR2 YFSETQ. CDR3 length: 14 amino acids.

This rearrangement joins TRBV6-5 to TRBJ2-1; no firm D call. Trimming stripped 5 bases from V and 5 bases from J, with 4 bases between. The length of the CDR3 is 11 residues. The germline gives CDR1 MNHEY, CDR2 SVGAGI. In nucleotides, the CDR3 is TGTGCCAGCAGTACAAACAATGAGCAGTTCTTC. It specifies CASSTNNEQFF.

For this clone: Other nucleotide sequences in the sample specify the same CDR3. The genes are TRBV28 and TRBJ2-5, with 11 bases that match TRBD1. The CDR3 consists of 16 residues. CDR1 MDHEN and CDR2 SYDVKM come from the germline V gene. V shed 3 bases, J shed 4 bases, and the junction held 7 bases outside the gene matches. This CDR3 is CASSFGQGARGETQYF. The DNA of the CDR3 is TGTGCCAGCAGTTTCGGACAGGGGGCTAGGGGAGAGACCCAGTACTTC.

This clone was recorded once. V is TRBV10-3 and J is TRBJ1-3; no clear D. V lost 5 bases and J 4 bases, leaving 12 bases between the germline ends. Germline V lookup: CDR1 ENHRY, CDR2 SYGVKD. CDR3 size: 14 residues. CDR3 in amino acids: CAISFATFGNTIYF. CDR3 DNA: TGTGCCATCAGTTTTGCCACGTTCGGAAACACCATATATTTT.

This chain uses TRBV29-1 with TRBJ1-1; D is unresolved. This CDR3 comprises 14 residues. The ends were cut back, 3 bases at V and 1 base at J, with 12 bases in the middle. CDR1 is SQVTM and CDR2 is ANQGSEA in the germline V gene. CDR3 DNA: TGCAGCGTTGATCCCGACGGTCAGAACACTGAAGCTTTCTTT. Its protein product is CSVDPDGQNTEAFF. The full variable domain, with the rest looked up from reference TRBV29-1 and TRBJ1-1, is SAVISQKPSRDICQRGTSLTIQCQVDSQVTMMFWYRQQPGQSLTLIATANQGSEATYESGFVIDKFPISRPNLTFSTLTVSNMSPEDSSIYLCSVDPDGQNTEAFFGQGTRLTVV.

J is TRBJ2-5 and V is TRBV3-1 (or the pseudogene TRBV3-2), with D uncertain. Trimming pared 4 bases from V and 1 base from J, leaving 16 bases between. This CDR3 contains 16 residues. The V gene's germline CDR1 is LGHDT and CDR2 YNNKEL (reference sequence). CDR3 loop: CASSPMLAAFQETQYF. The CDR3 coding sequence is TGTGCCAGCAGCCCTATGCTGGCGGCGTTCCAAGAGACCCAGTACTTC.

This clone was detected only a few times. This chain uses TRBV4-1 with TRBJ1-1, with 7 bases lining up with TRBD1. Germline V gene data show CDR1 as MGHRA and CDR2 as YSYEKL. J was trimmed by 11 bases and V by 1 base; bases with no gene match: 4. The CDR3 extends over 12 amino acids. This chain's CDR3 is CASSQVPGGAFF. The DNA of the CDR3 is TGCGCCAGCAGCCAAGTTCCAGGGGGTGCTTTCTTT.

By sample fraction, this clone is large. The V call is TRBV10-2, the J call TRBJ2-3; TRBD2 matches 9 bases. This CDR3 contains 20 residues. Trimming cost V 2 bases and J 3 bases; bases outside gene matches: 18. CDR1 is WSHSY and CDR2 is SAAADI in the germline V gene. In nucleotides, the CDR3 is TGCGCCAGCAGTGAGGTGGGACGGGGTAGCGGGAGAATCGGAACAGATACGCAGTATTTT. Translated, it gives CASSEVGRGSGRIGTDTQYF.

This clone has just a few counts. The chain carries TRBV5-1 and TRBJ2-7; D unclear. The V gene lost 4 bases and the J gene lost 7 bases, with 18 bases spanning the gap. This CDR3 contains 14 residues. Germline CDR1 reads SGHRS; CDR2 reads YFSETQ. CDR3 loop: CASSTAPGTQEQYF. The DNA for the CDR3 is TGCGCCAGCAGCACGGCCCCCGGAACCCAGGAGCAGTACTTC.

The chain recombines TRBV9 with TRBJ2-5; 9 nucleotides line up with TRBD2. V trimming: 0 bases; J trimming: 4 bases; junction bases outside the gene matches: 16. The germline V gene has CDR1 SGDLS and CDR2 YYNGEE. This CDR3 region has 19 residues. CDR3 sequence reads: CASSVGGASGNLWLETQYF. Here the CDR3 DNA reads TGTGCCAGCAGCGTAGGTGGGGCTAGCGGGAACCTCTGGTTAGAGACCCAGTACTTC. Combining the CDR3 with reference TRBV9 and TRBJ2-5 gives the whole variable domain DSGVTQTPKHLITATGQRVTLRCSPRSGDLSVYWYQQSLDQGLQFLIQYYNGEERAKGNILERFSAQQFPDLHSELNLSSLELGDSALYFCASSVGGASGNLWLETQYFGPGTRLLVL.

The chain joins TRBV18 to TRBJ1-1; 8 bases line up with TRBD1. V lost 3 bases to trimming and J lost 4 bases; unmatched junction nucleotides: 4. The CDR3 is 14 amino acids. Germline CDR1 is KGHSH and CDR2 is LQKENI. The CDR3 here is CASSPNDRGTEAFF. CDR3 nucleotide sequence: TGTGCCAGCTCACCGAACGACAGGGGCACTGAAGCTTTCTTT.

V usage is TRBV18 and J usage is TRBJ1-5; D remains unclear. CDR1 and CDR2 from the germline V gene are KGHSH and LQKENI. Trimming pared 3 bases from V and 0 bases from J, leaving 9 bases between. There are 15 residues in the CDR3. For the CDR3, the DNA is TGTGCCAGCTCACCCTACACCAATAGCAATCAGCCCCAGCATTTT. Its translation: CASSPYTNSNQPQHF.

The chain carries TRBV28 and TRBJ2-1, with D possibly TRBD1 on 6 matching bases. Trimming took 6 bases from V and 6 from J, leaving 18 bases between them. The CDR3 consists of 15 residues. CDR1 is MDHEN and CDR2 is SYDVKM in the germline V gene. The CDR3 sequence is CASSLRGGGVNEQFF. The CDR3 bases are TGTGCCAGCAGCCTCAGGGGTGGAGGAGTCAATGAGCAGTTCTTC.

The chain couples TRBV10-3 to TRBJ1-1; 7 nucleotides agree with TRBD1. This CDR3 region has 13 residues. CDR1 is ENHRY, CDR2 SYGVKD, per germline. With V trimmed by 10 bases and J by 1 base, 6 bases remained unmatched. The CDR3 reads CATRGTENTEAFF. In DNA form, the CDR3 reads TGTGCCACCAGAGGGACAGAGAACACTGAAGCTTTCTTT.

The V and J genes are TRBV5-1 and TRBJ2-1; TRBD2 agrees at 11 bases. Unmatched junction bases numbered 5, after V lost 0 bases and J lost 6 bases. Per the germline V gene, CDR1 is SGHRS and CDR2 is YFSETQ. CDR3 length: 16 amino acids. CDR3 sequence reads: CASSLAGTSGPNEQFF. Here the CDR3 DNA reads TGCGCCAGCAGCTTGGCCGGGACTAGCGGACCCAATGAGCAGTTCTTC.

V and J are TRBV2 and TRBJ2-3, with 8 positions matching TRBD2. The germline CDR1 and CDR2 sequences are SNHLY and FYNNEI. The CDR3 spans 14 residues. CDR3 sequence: CVRKKRENTDTQYF. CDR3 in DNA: TGTGTCCGAAAGAAGCGGGAGAACACAGATACGCAGTATTTT.

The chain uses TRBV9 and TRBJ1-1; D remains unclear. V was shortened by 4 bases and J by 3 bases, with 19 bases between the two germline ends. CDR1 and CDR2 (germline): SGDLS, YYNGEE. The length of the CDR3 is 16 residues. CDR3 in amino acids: CASSTHLTNVDTEAFF. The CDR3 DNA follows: TGTGCCAGCAGCACCCATCTAACTAATGTGGACACTGAAGCTTTCTTT.

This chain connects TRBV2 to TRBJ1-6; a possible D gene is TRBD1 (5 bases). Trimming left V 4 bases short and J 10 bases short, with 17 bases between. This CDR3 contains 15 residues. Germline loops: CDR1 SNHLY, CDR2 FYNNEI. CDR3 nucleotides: TGTGCCAGCAGTGTGAGAGCCACGGGGGGATCACCCCTCCACTTT. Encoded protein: CASSVRATGGSPLHF.

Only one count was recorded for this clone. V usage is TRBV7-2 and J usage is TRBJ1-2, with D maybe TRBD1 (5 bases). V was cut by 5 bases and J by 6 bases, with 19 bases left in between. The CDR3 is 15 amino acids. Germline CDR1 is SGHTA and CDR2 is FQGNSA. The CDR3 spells CASSPARGSGNGYTF. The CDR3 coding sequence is TGTGCCAGCAGCCCGGCCCGGGGGTCTGGGAATGGCTACACCTTC.

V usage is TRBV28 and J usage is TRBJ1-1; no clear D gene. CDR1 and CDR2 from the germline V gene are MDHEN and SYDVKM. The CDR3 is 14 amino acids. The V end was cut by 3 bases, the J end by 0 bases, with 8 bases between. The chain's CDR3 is CASSFDPMNTEAFF. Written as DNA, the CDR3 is TGTGCCAGCAGTTTTGACCCCATGAACACTGAAGCTTTCTTT. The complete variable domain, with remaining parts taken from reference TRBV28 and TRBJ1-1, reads DVKVTQSSRYLVKRTGEKVFLECVQDMDHENMFWYRQDPGLGLRLIYFSYDVKMKEKGDIPEGYSVSREKKERFSLILESASTNQTSMYLCASSFDPMNTEAFFGQGTRLTVV.

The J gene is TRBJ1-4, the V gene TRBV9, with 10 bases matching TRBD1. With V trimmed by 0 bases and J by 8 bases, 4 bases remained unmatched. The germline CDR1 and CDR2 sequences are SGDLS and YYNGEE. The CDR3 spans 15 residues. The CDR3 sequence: CASSVAGTGEEKLFF. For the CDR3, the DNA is TGTGCCAGCAGCGTAGCTGGGACAGGGGAAGAAAAACTGTTTTTT. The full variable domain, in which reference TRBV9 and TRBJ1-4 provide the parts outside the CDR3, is DSGVTQTPKHLITATGQRVTLRCSPRSGDLSVYWYQQSLDQGLQFLIQYYNGEERAKGNILERFSAQQFPDLHSELNLSSLELGDSALYFCASSVAGTGEEKLFFGSGTQLSVL.